These 30 T cell receptor beta chains were sequenced from one sample in a study of memory B cells and T cells in multiple sclerosis. The method was immunoSEQ multiplex PCR; TCRdb's version includes in-frame clones alone and lacks a portion of them. This sample has some 14,000 clones, with around 70% found just once. Source material: memory (CD45RO+) CD4+ T cells from blood. These receptors were taken from a human donor with multiple sclerosis.

This clone was observed a few times. The J gene is TRBJ2-1, the V gene TRBV14; 10 bases align to TRBD2. Per germline, CDR1 SGHDN and CDR2 FVKESK. CDR3 length: 16 residues. The V gene end was trimmed by 0 bases and the J gene end by 8 bases; junction bases not matched to a gene: 7. CDR3 coding DNA: TGTGCCAGCAGCCAAGAGGGGACTAGCGTCGATGATGAGCAGTTCTTC. Translating gives CASSQEGTSVDDEQFF.

The V gene is TRBV5-1, the J gene TRBJ2-3, with TRBD2 matching 9 bases. J was trimmed by 2 bases and V by 4 bases; bases with no gene match: 8. Germline CDR1 reads SGHRS; CDR2 reads YFSETQ. This CDR3 is built from 16 residues. CDR3 sequence (DNA): TGCGCCAGCAGCAGAGAGACTAGCGGAGCCACAGATACGCAGTATTTT. Translating gives CASSRETSGATDTQYF.

The chain recombines TRBV29-1 with TRBJ1-1, with 8 bases aligning to TRBD1. V lost 4 bases, J lost 4 bases, and 2 bases stayed unmatched. Germline V gene lookup returns CDR1 SQVTM and CDR2 ANQGSEA. This CDR3 is 12 amino acids long. CDR3 nucleotides: TGCAGCGTTGGGGGACAGGTCACTGAAGCTTTCTTT. It codes for CSVGGQVTEAFF.

The chain recombines TRBV4-1 with TRBJ1-5; 7 bases match TRBD1. Germline assignment: CDR1 MGHRA and CDR2 YSYEKL. The CDR3 is made up of 17 amino acids. Germline trimming cut 0 bases from V and 2 bases from J; bases unmatched to any gene: 7. DNA of the CDR3: TGCGCCAGCAGCCAAGATGTAGGGGGCGGGGGCAATCAGCCCCAGCATTTT. Protein: CASSQDVGGGGNQPQHF.

This rearrangement joins TRBV5-1 to TRBJ2-7; 9 bases map to TRBD1. This CDR3 has 15 residues. Losses at the gene ends were 0 bases for V and 3 bases for J; bases not matched to a gene: 4. Germline assignment: CDR1 SGHRS and CDR2 YFSETQ. CDR3 region: CASSLETGGFYEQYF. As DNA, the CDR3 is TGCGCCAGCAGCTTGGAGACAGGGGGATTCTACGAGCAGTACTTC.

This chain uses TRBV7-8 with TRBJ2-7; TRBD2 aligns across 7 bases. The CDR3 is made up of 13 amino acids. Trimming removed 5 bases from V and 2 bases from J; junction bases left unmatched: 3. Germline assignment: CDR1 SGHVS and CDR2 FQNEAQ. CDR3 protein: CASSERGAYEQYF. The CDR3 coding sequence is TGTGCCAGCAGCGAACGGGGGGCCTACGAGCAGTACTTC.

The chain recombines TRBV5-1 with TRBJ1-1; D remains unclear. The CDR3 contains 13 residues. Germline CDR1 and CDR2: SGHRS and YFSETQ. The V end lost 5 bases, the J end lost 2 bases, and 10 bases lay between the germline ends. CDR3 in amino acids: CASSLTRNTEAFF. The DNA for the CDR3 is TGCGCCAGCAGTCTTACGAGAAACACTGAAGCTTTCTTT.

V and J are TRBV6-1 and TRBJ1-5; D is perhaps TRBD1 (5 bases). V was cut by 0 bases and J by 4 bases, with 10 bases left in between. The length of the CDR3 is 15 residues. Germline V gives CDR1 MNHNS, CDR2 SASEGT. Written as DNA, the CDR3 is TGTGCCAGCAGTGAAGCGGCAGGGCGGAATCAGCCCCAGCATTTT. This encodes CASSEAAGRNQPQHF.

The V and J genes are TRBV19 and TRBJ2-7; 8 bases match TRBD1. Germline V CDR1 and CDR2: LNHDA, SQIVND (reference sequence). The CDR3 is made up of 13 amino acids. J lost 6 bases, V lost 6 bases, and 7 bases had no gene match. In nucleotides, the CDR3 is TGTGCCAGTAGCATCAACACAGGGGGCGAGCAGTACTTC. The encoded protein is CASSINTGGEQYF.

The chain recombines TRBV6-5 with TRBJ2-7; D may be TRBD1 (5 bases). V lost 2 bases and J 6 bases, leaving 14 bases between the germline ends. This CDR3 comprises 14 residues. The germline V gene has CDR1 MNHEY and CDR2 SVGAGI. DNA for the CDR3: TGTGCCAGCAGTTACGGGGCAAGCCCGGGCGAGCAGTACTTC. Encoded protein: CASSYGASPGEQYF.

The genes are TRBV7-9 and TRBJ1-1; 7 bases fit TRBD1. V dropped 5 bases and J dropped 7; count of bases not matched to a gene: 7. The length of the CDR3 is 13 residues. Germline V gene data show CDR1 as SEHNR and CDR2 as FQNEAQ (reference sequence). The CDR3 region has the DNA TGTGCCAGCAGCCCTAGACAGGGCCTTGAAGCTTTCTTT. This sequence encodes CASSPRQGLEAFF.

The rearrangement links TRBV6-1 to TRBJ2-7, with unresolved D. CDR3 length: 11 amino acids. Between the trimmed V and J ends, which lost 4 bases and 6 bases, there was a span of 7 bases. Germline V gene data show CDR1 as MNHNS and CDR2 as SASEGT. CDR3 in amino acids: CASSARVEQYF. CDR3 DNA sequence: TGTGCCAGCAGTGCCCGGGTCGAGCAGTACTTC.

This rearrangement joins TRBV5-1 to TRBJ1-1, with 8 bases that match TRBD1. The ends lost 4 bases at V and 4 bases at J; junction bases unmatched: 3. Germline values: CDR1 SGHRS, CDR2 YFSETQ. CDR3 length: 13 residues. CDR3 in amino acids: CASSLDRATEAFF. The DNA of the CDR3 is TGCGCCAGCAGCCTGGACAGGGCCACTGAAGCTTTCTTT.

CDR3 sequence reads: CASSPIVRTGELFF. The CDR3 nucleotides read TGTGCCAGCAGTCCTATAGTCCGGACCGGGGAGCTGTTTTTT. This chain links TRBV28 with TRBJ2-2; D gene uncertain. Per the germline V gene, CDR1 is MDHEN and CDR2 is SYDVKM. The CDR3 has 14 residues. V lost 5 bases to trimming and J lost 5 bases, with 12 bases between them.

The gene calls are TRBV5-4 and TRBJ1-6, with 9 positions matching TRBD1. Germline V gene lookup returns CDR1 SGHNT and CDR2 YYREEE (reference sequence). V gave up 4 bases and J gave up 8 bases; unmatched junction bases: 4. The CDR3 sequence is 14 residues long. Here the CDR3 DNA reads TGTGCCAGCAGCGGGGACAGGGTTGATTCACCCCTCCACTTT. It translates to CASSGDRVDSPLHF.

The J gene is TRBJ2-2, the V gene TRBV5-4, with D uncertain. Trimming left V 0 bases short and J 2 bases short, with 5 bases between. Germline CDR1 reads SGHNT; CDR2 reads YYREEE (reference sequence). The CDR3 covers 14 residues. This chain's CDR3 is CASSLGPNTGELFF. DNA of the CDR3: TGTGCCAGCAGCTTGGGGCCTAACACCGGGGAGCTGTTTTTT.

As concerns this clone: Within the sample, other DNA sequences also encode this same CDR3. The V call is TRBV5-8, the J call TRBJ1-5; D perhaps matches TRBD1 (6 bases). This CDR3 region has 17 residues. CDR1 is SGHTS and CDR2 is YDEGEE in the germline V gene. Trimming took 5 bases from V and 0 from J, leaving 18 bases between them. As DNA, the CDR3 is TGTGCCAGCAGGCTCGAGGGGGGGAGCCATAGCAATCAGCCCCAGCATTTT. Translated: CASRLEGGSHSNQPQHF.

This chain joins TRBV27 and TRBJ1-2; D not resolved. The CDR3 covers 13 residues. From germline, CDR1 is MNHEY and CDR2 SMNVEV (reference sequence). V was cut by 7 bases and J by 6 bases, with 15 bases left in between. The CDR3 DNA follows: TGTGCCAGCACCAAGCGACCGAGGGATGGCTACACCTTC. The encoded protein is CASTKRPRDGYTF.

The gene calls are TRBV5-1 and TRBJ1-4, with D uncertain. Germline assignment: CDR1 SGHRS and CDR2 YFSETQ. Trimming took 5 bases from V and 5 from J, leaving 10 bases between them. This CDR3 spans 13 amino acids. The CDR3 is CASRRVINEKLFF. CDR3 bases: TGCGCCAGCAGGCGGGTTATCAATGAAAAACTGTTTTTT.

This clone appeared a single time. This chain links TRBV7-2 with TRBJ2-5, with 9 bases identical to TRBD2. The CDR3 length is 15 residues. The germline gives CDR1 SGHTA, CDR2 FQGNSA. The V gene end was trimmed by 2 bases and the J gene end by 5 bases; junction bases not matched to a gene: 6. The CDR3: CASSLSGGRYETQYF. CDR3 bases: TGTGCCAGCAGCTTAAGCGGGGGGCGTTACGAGACCCAGTACTTC.

The rearrangement joins TRBV19 to TRBJ2-1; TRBD2 aligns across 7 bases. V was clipped by 3 bases and J by 5 bases; unmatched bases: 7. The CDR3 contains 15 residues. The germline CDR1 and CDR2 sequences are LNHDA and SQIVND (reference sequence). The CDR3 DNA follows: TGTGCCAGTAGTATCGGGGGGACTCCCCACAATGAGCAGTTCTTC. It is translated as CASSIGGTPHNEQFF.

This rearrangement joins TRBV7-9 to TRBJ2-1; 11 bases line up with TRBD2. The CDR3 has 16 residues. Germline loops: CDR1 SEHNR, CDR2 FQNEAQ (reference sequence). After removal of 0 bases from V and 9 bases from J, the junction contained 7 bases not matched to a gene. DNA for the CDR3: TGTGCCAGCAGCTTAGCGGTTAGCGGGAGGGCCGTTGAGCAGTTCTTC. This sequence encodes CASSLAVSGRAVEQFF.

This clone appeared once. This sequence joins TRBV15 and TRBJ2-1; D is unclear. Per the germline V gene, CDR1 is LNHNV and CDR2 is YYDKDF (reference sequence). V shed 4 bases and J shed 2 bases, with 3 bases lying between them. This CDR3 contains 12 residues. CDR3 DNA sequence: TGTGCCACCAGCATCGCCTACAATGAGCAGTTCTTC. Protein sequence: CATSIAYNEQFF.

This chain links TRBV7-2 with TRBJ2-7, with 9 positions matching TRBD1. Trimming removed 1 base from V and 5 bases from J; junction bases left unmatched: 6. The CDR3 is made up of 15 amino acids. Per the germline V gene, CDR1 is SGHTA and CDR2 is FQGNSA. The CDR3 sequence: CASSLVGTGHHEQYF. The CDR3, as DNA: TGTGCCAGCAGCTTAGTTGGGACAGGGCACCACGAGCAGTACTTC.

V is TRBV6-5 and J is TRBJ2-4, with D possibly being TRBD2 (5 bases). The CDR3 is 14 residues long. The germline V and J ends were trimmed by 7 bases and 5 bases, with 15 bases remaining between them. CDR1 MNHEY and CDR2 SVGAGI come from the germline V gene. CDR3 protein: CASKARGGENIQYF. The CDR3 bases are TGTGCCAGCAAGGCTCGGGGTGGCGAAAACATTCAGTACTTC.

V usage is TRBV4-2 and J usage is TRBJ2-7; 10 bases fit TRBD2. This CDR3 has 15 residues. CDR1 is LGHNA, CDR2 YNFKEQ, per germline. The V gene end was trimmed by 4 bases and the J gene end by 0 bases; junction bases not matched to a gene: 3. The CDR3 sequence: CASSPRLAGSYEQYF. CDR3 bases: TGTGCCAGCAGCCCACGACTAGCGGGCTCCTACGAGCAGTACTTC.

The rearrangement uses TRBV5-6 and TRBJ2-6; a weak D match, TRBD2 (6 bases). The CDR3 is made up of 19 amino acids. Germline loops: CDR1 SGHDT, CDR2 YYEEEE. Trimming took off 3 bases at V and 0 bases at J, with 19 bases between the two ends. Written as DNA, the CDR3 is TGTGCCAGCAGCTCGGACCGGGACTTTCTTCTCTCTGGGGCCAACGTCCTGACTTTC. This codes for CASSSDRDFLLSGANVLTF.

DNA of the CDR3: TGTGCCTGGGGACATAGGACCTATGGCTACACCTTC. Its protein is CAWGHRTYGYTF. The chain uses TRBV30 and TRBJ1-2, with a possible D match to TRBD1 (5 bases). The CDR3 runs 12 residues. Looked up from germline, CDR1 is GTSNPN and CDR2 is SVGIG (reference sequence). The V end was cut by 5 bases, the J end by 4 bases, with 11 bases between.

The rearrangement joins TRBV9 to TRBJ1-1, with TRBD1 matching 10 bases. The CDR3 loop spans 13 amino acids. Germline V gene data show CDR1 as SGDLS and CDR2 as YYNGEE. V was clipped by 3 bases and J by 7 bases; unmatched bases: 3. The CDR3 protein is CASSAWDRGEAFF. CDR3 coding DNA: TGTGCCAGCAGCGCATGGGACAGGGGTGAAGCTTTCTTT.

The CDR3 loop reads CASSLALSPTEAFF. The CDR3 nucleotides read TGCGCCAGCAGCTTGGCCCTTAGTCCCACTGAAGCTTTCTTT. V usage is TRBV5-1 and J usage is TRBJ1-1; no firm D call. Trimming shortened V by 0 bases and J by 4 bases, and 10 bases separated the two germline ends. CDR1 and CDR2 (germline): SGHRS, YFSETQ. The CDR3 is 14 residues long.